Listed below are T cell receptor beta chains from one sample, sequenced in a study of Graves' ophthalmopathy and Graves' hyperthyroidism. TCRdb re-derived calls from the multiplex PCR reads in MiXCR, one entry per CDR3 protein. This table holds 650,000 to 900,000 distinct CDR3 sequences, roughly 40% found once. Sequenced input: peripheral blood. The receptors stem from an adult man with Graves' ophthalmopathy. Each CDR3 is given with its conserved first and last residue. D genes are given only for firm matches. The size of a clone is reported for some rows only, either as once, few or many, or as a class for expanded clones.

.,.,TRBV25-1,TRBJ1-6,CASFRTNSPLHF,TGTGCCAGTTTCAGGACTAATTCACCCCTCCACTTT
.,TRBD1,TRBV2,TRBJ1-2,CASSGRRGTGDRANYGYTF,TGTGCCAGCAGCGGCCGCCGAGGGACAGGGGACAGAGCTAACTATGGCTACACCTTC
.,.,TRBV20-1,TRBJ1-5,CSAETPYQETQHF,TGCAGTGCTGAGACACCGTACCAAGAGACCCAGCATTTT
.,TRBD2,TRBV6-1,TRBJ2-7,CASSVSGLAGGQQYF,TGTGCCAGCAGTGTTTCGGGACTAGCGGGAGGGCAGCAGTACTTC
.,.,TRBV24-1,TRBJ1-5,CATSYGRGNQPQHF,TGTGCCACCAGTTACGGGAGGGGAAATCAGCCCCAGCATTTT
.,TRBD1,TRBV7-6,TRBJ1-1,CANRTGVQTEAFF,TGTGCCAACCGGACAGGGGTTCAAACTGAAGCTTTCTTT
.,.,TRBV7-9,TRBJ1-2,CASSLIAVNYGYTF,TGTGCCAGCAGCTTAATAGCCGTGAACTATGGCTACACCTTC
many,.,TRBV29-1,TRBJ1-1,CSPWAGLNTEAFF,TGCAGCCCCTGGGCAGGTTTGAACACTGAAGCTTTCTTT
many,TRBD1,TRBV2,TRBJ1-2,CASSSGQGTGGYTF,TGTGCCAGCAGCTCGGGACAGGGGACCGGGGGCTACACCTTC
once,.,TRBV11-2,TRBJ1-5,CASARQSNQPQHF,TGTGCCAGCGCCCGACAGTCGAATCAGCCCCAGCATTTT
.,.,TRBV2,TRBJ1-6,CASSPEGGGPHF,TGTGCCAGCAGTCCGGAAGGCGGGGGGCCACACTTT
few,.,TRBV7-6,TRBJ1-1,CASSLAGSDYEAFF,TGTGCCAGCAGCTTAGCAGGGTCAGACTATGAAGCTTTCTTT
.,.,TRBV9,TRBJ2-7,CASSSWGRGEQYF,TGTGCCAGCAGTTCCTGGGGCCGCGGTGAGCAGTACTTC
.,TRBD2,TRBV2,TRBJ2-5,CASSRGTSGETQYF,TGTGCCAGCAGCCGTGGGACTAGCGGAGAGACCCAGTACTTC
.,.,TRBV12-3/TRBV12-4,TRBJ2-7,CASTGAAHHEQYF,TGTGCCAGCACGGGGGCCGCCCACCACGAGCAGTACTTC
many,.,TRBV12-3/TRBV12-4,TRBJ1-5,CATSAYSNQPQHF,TGTGCCACGTCGGCATATAGCAATCAGCCCCAGCATTTT
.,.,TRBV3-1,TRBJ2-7,CASSLAGGDGAYEQYF,TGTGCCAGCAGCTTGGCCGGAGGGGACGGGGCCTACGAGCAGTACTTC
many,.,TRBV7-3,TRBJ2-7,CASSLDGGGYEQYF,TGTGCCAGCAGCTTAGACGGGGGCGGTTACGAGCAGTACTTC
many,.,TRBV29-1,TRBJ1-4,CSVGTGEKLFF,TGCAGCGTGGGTACGGGAGAAAAACTGTTTTTT
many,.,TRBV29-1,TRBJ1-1,CSARMGTPNTEAFF,TGCAGCGCCCGGATGGGGACGCCGAACACTGAAGCTTTCTTT
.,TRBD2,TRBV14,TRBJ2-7,CASSPRLAGGYEQYF,TGTGCCAGCAGCCCCCGACTAGCGGGGGGCTACGAGCAGTACTTC
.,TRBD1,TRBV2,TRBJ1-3,CASPDRDSGNTIYF,TGTGCCAGCCCCGACAGGGACTCTGGAAACACCATATATTTT
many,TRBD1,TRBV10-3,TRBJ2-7,CAISETGDYEQYF,TGTGCCATCAGTGAAACAGGGGACTACGAGCAGTACTTC
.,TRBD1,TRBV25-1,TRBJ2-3,CASSAASWTGGTDTQYF,TGTGCCAGCAGTGCCGCGTCTTGGACAGGGGGCACAGATACGCAGTATTTT
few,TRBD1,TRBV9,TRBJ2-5,CATDRGETQYF,TGTGCCACCGACAGGGGAGAGACCCAGTACTTC
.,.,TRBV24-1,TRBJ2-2,CATSDPTLSSRAPGELFF,TGTGCCACCAGTGATCCCACCCTCTCTTCCCGAGCCCCCGGGGAGCTGTTTTTT
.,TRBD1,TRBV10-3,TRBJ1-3,CAITRGDSGNTIYF,TGTGCCATCACCAGGGGGGACTCTGGAAACACCATATATTTT
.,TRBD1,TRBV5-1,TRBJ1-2,CASSLKTGGSSVYGYTF,TGCGCCAGCAGCTTGAAGACAGGGGGCAGTTCGGTCTATGGCTACACCTTC
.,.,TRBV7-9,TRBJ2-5,CASSPNNLARFETQYF,TGTGCCAGCAGCCCCAACAATCTAGCGCGGTTTGAGACCCAGTACTTC
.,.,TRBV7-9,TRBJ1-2,CASSQQGFNYGYTF,TGTGCCAGCAGCCAACAGGGCTTTAACTATGGCTACACCTTC
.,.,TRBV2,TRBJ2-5,CASSEAGGRKETQYF,TGTGCCAGCAGTGAAGCGGGGGGGCGGAAGGAGACCCAGTACTTC
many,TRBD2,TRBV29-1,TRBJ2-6,CSVELDGRVGANVLTF,TGCAGCGTTGAGTTGGATGGGAGGGTCGGGGCCAACGTCCTGACTTTC
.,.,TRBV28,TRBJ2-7,CASRPTGGPRLEQYF,TGTGCCAGCAGACCGACGGGCGGACCTCGTCTCGAGCAGTACTTC
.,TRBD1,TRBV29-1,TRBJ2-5,CSVEKGTGETQYF,TGCAGCGTTGAAAAGGGGACAGGCGAGACCCAGTACTTC
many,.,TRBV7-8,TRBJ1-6,CASSLFAVNSPLHF,TGTGCCAGCAGCTTATTTGCGGTGAATTCACCCCTCCACTTT
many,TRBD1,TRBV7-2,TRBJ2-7,CASSTRQGTSYEQYF,TGTGCCAGCAGCACAAGACAGGGCACCTCCTACGAGCAGTACTTC
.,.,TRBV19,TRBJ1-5,CASSIRQGFSNQPQHF,TGTGCCAGTAGTATACGGCAGGGATTTAGCAATCAGCCCCAGCATTTT